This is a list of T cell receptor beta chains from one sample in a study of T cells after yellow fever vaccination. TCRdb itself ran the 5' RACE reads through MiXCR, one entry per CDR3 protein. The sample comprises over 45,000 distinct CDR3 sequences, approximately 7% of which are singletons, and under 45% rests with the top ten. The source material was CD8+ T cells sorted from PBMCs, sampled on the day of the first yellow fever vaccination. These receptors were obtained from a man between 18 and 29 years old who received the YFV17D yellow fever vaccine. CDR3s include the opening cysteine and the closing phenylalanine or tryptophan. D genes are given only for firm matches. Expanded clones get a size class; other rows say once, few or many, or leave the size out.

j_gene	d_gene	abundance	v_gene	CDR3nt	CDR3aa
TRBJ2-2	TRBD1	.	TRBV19	TGTGCCACTCTTTCCGGGACAGGGCTCACCGGGGAGCTGTTTTTT	CATLSGTGLTGELFF
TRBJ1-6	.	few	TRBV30	TGTGCCTGGAGGAGGGCGGACGGTTCGAATTCACCCCTCCACTTT	CAWRRADGSNSPLHF
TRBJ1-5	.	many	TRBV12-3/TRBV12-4	TGTGCCAGCAGCTCATTCAACGTGGGGCAGCCCCAGCATTTT	CASSSFNVGQPQHF
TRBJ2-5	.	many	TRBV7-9	TGTGCCAGCAGCCCTTCTCCGGGACCACAAGAGACCCAGTACTTC	CASSPSPGPQETQYF
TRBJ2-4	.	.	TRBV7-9	TGTGCCAGCAGCTTAGAGGCACAGGGAGAAGTTCAGTACTTC	CASSLEAQGEVQYF
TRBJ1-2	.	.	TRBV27	TGTGCCACTATGAGAGGGGCGGTCTACGGCAGCGACTATGGCTACACCTTC	CATMRGAVYGSDYGYTF
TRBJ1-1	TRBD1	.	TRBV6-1	TGTGCCAGCAGCTGGACAGGGACCGCGGGCCCTGAAGCTTTCTTT	CASSWTGTAGPEAFF
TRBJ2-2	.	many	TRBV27	TGTGCCAGCAGTTTATCAACCACCACCGGGGAGCTGTTTTTT	CASSLSTTTGELFF
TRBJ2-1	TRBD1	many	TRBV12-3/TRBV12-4	TGTGCCAGCAGTGATGAGTCAGGGGGCTACTACAATGAGCAGTTCTTC	CASSDESGGYYNEQFF
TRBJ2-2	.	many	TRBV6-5	TGTGCCAGCGGACGTCAGAACACCGGGGAGCTGTTTTTT	CASGRQNTGELFF
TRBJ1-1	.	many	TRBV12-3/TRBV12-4	TGTGCCAGCAGTTTACTGGGGGCGAGAGGTGAAGCTTTCTTT	CASSLLGARGEAFF
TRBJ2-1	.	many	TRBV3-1	TGTGCCAGCAGCCTCCCAGGGCTCTACAATGAGCAGTTCTTC	CASSLPGLYNEQFF
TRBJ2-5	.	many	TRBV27	TGTGCCAGCAGTTCCCTTGGGACCCAGTACTTC	CASSSLGTQYF
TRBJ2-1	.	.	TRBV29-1	TGCAGCGTTGATGAAGAAAGCTCCTACAATGAGCAGTTCTTC	CSVDEESSYNEQFF
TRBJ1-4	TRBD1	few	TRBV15	TGTGCCACCAGCCCAACCCGGGCCAGGGGGCTTGGAAAACTGTTTTTT	CATSPTRARGLGKLFF
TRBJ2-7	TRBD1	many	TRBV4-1	TGCGCCAGCAGCCATACATCGGGACAGGGCTACGAGCAGTACTTC	CASSHTSGQGYEQYF
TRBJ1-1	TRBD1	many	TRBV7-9	TGTGCCAGCAGCCCCGGGGACAGGGGGTACACTGAAGCTTTCTTT	CASSPGDRGYTEAFF
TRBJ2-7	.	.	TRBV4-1	TGCGCCAGCAGCCAGGTACAGGACGTCTCCTACGAGCAGTACTTC	CASSQVQDVSYEQYF
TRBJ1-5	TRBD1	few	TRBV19	TGTGCCAGTAGTACACCGGGACAGGGTTTGGTTCAGCCCCAGCATTTT	CASSTPGQGLVQPQHF
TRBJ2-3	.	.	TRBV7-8	TGTGCCAGCAGCCCCGTTCTCCGGACTTCTAGCACAGATACGCAGTATTTT	CASSPVLRTSSTDTQYF
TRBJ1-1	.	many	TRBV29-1	TGCAGCGTTGCAAGGAACACTGAAGCTTTCTTT	CSVARNTEAFF